This TCR beta chain was sequenced during a study of blood T cell repertoires in COVID-19. As for the study in general: T cells, B-cell-depleted T cells, or PBMCs supplied cDNA or gDNA.

Repertoires were generated with immunoSEQ multiplex PCR, while TCRdb's copy carries only in-frame clones and drops some. The sample holds 400,000 or so clones, less than 95% seen once. Study members were between roughly 18 and 100 years old and lived in 24 US regions. This clone showed up just once. Source material: PBMCs or T cells enriched from blood (not recorded which). The source is a man between 18 and 29 years old who had recovered from COVID-19.

The CDR3 sequence is CASSLTSGRARGTYNEQFF. Written as DNA, the CDR3 is TGTGCCAGCAGCTTAACTAGCGGGAGGGCCAGAGGGACCTACAATGAGCAGTTCTTC. The V and J genes are TRBV7-3 and TRBJ2-1; TRBD2 matches at 11 bases. Germline CDR1 and CDR2: SGHTA and FQGTGA. With V trimmed by 0 bases and J by 2 bases, 9 bases remained unmatched. The CDR3 runs to 19 residues.